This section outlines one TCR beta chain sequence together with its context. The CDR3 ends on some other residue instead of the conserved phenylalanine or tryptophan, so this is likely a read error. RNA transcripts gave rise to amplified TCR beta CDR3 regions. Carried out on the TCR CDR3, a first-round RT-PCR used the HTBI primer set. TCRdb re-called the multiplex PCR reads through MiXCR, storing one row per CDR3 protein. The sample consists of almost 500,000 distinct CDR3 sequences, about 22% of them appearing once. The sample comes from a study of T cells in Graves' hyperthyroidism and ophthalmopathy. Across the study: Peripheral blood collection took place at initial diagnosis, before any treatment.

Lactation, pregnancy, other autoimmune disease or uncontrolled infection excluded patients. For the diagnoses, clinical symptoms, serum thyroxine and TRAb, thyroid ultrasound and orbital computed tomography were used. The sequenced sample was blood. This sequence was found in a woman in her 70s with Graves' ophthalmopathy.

CDR3 DNA: TGTGCCAGCAGCGGAACGGAAATGGGAGAGACCCAGTACCTC. This encodes CASSGTEMGETQYL. V gene TRBV2 combines with J gene TRBJ2-5; D gene unclear. This CDR3 has 14 amino acids. V lost 6 bases to trimming and J lost 4 bases, with 15 bases between them. The germline gives CDR1 SNHLY, CDR2 FYNNEI.